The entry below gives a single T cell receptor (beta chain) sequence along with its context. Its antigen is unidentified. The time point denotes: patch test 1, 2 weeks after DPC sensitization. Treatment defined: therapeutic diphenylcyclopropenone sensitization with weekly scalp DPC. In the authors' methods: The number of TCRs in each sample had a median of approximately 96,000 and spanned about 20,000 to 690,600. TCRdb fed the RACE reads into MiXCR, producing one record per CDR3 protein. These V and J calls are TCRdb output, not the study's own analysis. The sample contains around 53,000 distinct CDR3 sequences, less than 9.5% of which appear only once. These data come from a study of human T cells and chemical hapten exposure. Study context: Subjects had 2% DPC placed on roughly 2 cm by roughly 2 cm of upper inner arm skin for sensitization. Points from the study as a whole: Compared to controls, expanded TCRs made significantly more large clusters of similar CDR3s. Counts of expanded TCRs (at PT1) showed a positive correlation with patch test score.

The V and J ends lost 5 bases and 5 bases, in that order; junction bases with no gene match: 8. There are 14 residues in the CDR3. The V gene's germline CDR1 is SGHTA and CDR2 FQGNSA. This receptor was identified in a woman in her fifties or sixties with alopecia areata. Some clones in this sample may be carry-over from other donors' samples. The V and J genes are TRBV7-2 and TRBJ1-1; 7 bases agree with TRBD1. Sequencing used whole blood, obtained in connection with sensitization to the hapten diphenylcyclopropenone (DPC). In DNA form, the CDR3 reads TGTGCCAGCAGCCTACAACAGGGGCGGACTGAAGCTTTCTTT. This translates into CASSLQQGRTEAFF.